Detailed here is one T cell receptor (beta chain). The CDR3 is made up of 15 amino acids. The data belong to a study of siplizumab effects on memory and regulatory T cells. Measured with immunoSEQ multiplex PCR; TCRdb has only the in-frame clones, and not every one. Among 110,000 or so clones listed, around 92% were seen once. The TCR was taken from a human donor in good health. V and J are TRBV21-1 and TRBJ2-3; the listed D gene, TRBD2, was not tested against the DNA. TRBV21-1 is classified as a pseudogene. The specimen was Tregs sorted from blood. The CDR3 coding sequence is TGTGCCAGCAGCACTACTAGCGGGAAGACGGATACGCAGTATTTT. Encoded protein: CASSTTSGKTDTQYF.